This T cell receptor beta chain appears in the sequencing data of a study of blood T cell repertoires in COVID-19. The table came from immunoSEQ multiplex PCR; TCRdb's copy has only in-frame clones and leaves some out. The data show tens of thousands of clones, around 86% seen once. The TCR comes from a man between 50 and 59 years old with active or convalescent COVID-19. The sequenced sample was peripheral blood.

CDR3 region: CASSLPRTSGSGDEQFF. For the CDR3, the DNA is TGTGCCAGCAGTTTACCAAGGACTAGCGGGAGTGGGGATGAGCAGTTCTTC. The rearrangement uses TRBV28 and TRBJ2-1; TRBD2 matches at 13 bases. With 2 bases clipped from V and 8 bases from J, the junction kept 9 bases outside the gene matches. The CDR3 is 17 residues long. Germline CDR1 and CDR2: MDHEN and SYDVKM.